A selection of T cell receptor beta chains follows, all from one sample in a study of T cells in Graves' hyperthyroidism and ophthalmopathy. Each CDR3 protein is one row after TCRdb ran MiXCR on the multiplex PCR reads. The sample holds roughly 800,000 distinct CDR3 sequences, more than 30% seen once. Specimen: blood. The receptors derive from a man aged 18 to 30 with Graves' hyperthyroidism. CDR3s include the opening cysteine and the closing phenylalanine or tryptophan. D genes are given only for firm matches. Clone size is not always given. Where it is, it says once, few, many or a class for expanded clones.

. many TRBJ1-1 TRBV19 TGTGCCAGCAGCACGAGGGGCACTGAAGCTTTCTTT CASSTRGTEAFF
. . TRBJ2-2 TRBV7-9 TGTGCCAGCACTGTGTGGGGTCTGAGGTACACCGGGGAGCTGTTTTTT CASTVWGLRYTGELFF
. few TRBJ2-2 TRBV4-1 TGCGCCAGCAGCCCGGTGGGTCACACCGGGGAGCTGTTTTTT CASSPVGHTGELFF
TRBD1 . TRBJ2-5 TRBV20-1 TGCAGTATGGACAGGGGAGGAGAAGAGACCCAGTACTTC CSMDRGGEETQYF
. many TRBJ1-2 TRBV25-1 TGTGCCAGCAGTGAGGCCGGGGGGTCGTATGGCTACACCTTC CASSEAGGSYGYTF
. . TRBJ2-2 TRBV5-4 TGTGCCAGCAGCTTTTACCAGGGGATATACACCGGGGAGCTGTTTTTT CASSFYQGIYTGELFF
. . TRBJ2-7 TRBV10-1 TGCGCCAGCAGCCAAGGCCCGGGGAGAAGGGGGGAGCAGTACTTC CASSQGPGRRGEQYF
. few TRBJ1-2 TRBV29-1 TGCAGCGTTGATGGGGAGGGGTATGGCTACACCTTC CSVDGEGYGYTF
. . TRBJ2-6 TRBV19 TGTGCCAGTAGTTCCCAACAGAAAGGATCGTCTGGGGCCAACGTCCTGACTTTC CASSSQQKGSSGANVLTF
TRBD1 . TRBJ2-7 TRBV11-2 TGTGCCAGCAGTCCTCCCAACAGGGGGGCGAGGGACGAGCAGTACTTC CASSPPNRGARDEQYF